This entry lists 5 T cell receptor beta chains sequenced from one sample in a study of blood T cells in healthy people across ages. For the second PCR, which ran for roughly 7 to 11 cycles, a sample-barcoded 5' primer and a J-beta primer mix were used. Each CDR3 protein gets one entry after TCRdb re-called the 5' RACE reads with MiXCR. The sample records about 1.1 million distinct CDR3 sequences, under 40% being singletons. The material sequenced was blood. The receptors stem from a man aged 18 to 29 in good health.

The chain uses TRBV29-1 and TRBJ1-1; no definite D call. The V end was cut by 5 bases, the J end by 3 bases, with 10 bases between. The CDR3 sequence is 12 residues long. CDR1 SQVTM and CDR2 ANQGSEA come from the germline V gene. CDR3 nucleotides: TGCAGCGTTCGGCCAGGCGACACTGAAGCTTTCTTT. Translation gives CSVRPGDTEAFF.

Regarding this clonotype: Its ends do not fully match the called genes, so a read error is possible. This chain links TRBV7-9 with TRBJ2-1, with TRBD2 as a possible D gene (5 bases). CDR1 is SEHNR, CDR2 FQNEAQ, per germline (reference sequence). The CDR3 sequence is 18 residues long. The DNA for the CDR3 is TGTGCCAGCAGCTTAGATGGCGGGCGCGGGCGGACCTACAGTGAGCAGTTCTTC. Its translation: CASSLDGGRGRTYSEQFF.

The V call is TRBV28, the J call TRBJ1-1, with D perhaps TRBD1 (6 bases). This CDR3 spans 14 amino acids. The V gene lost 5 bases and the J gene lost 1 base, with 11 bases spanning the gap. Germline CDR1 and CDR2: MDHEN and SYDVKM. The CDR3 DNA follows: TGTGCCAGCAGTAAGGGGGGACGGAACACTGAAGCTTTCTTT. It is translated as CASSKGGRNTEAFF.

The chain recombines TRBV6-5 with TRBJ2-2, with D perhaps matching TRBD2 (6 bases). This CDR3 region has 15 residues. The V gene's germline CDR1 is MNHEY and CDR2 SVGAGI. Trimming pared 2 bases from V and 3 bases from J, leaving 10 bases between. CDR3 protein: CASSYGGSYTGELFF. In DNA form, the CDR3 reads TGTGCCAGCAGTTACGGGGGGTCTTACACCGGGGAGCTGTTTTTT.

This clonotype has at least ten counts. This chain connects TRBV12-3 or TRBV12-4 to TRBJ1-2; no reliable D call. This CDR3 region has 12 residues. V was shortened by 2 bases and J by 8 bases, with 9 bases between the two germline ends. The CDR3 bases are TGTGCCAGCAGTTTACCAGGTCGCGGCTACACCTTC. Its translation: CASSLPGRGYTF.